These T cell receptor beta chains were read from a single sample in a study of T cell responses to AZD1222 COVID-19 vaccine. The table came from immunoSEQ multiplex PCR; TCRdb's copy has only in-frame clones and leaves some out. Of about 190,000 clones in the sample, about 94% were seen once. Sequenced here: peripheral blood, sampled on day 0 of AZD1222 vaccination. The receptors were sampled from an adult in good health. Both conserved end residues are part of each CDR3. The order of the fields is V gene, J gene, clone size, D gene, CDR3 protein, CDR3 DNA. A D gene is named only where the DNA matches it firmly. Not all rows give a size; the values are once, few, many and, for expanded clones, a class.

TRBV4-2	TRBJ2-1	once	TRBD2	CASSPPPGGGRPYNEQFF	TGTGCCAGCAGCCCGCCCCCGGGAGGAGGCCGCCCCTACAATGAGCAGTTCTTC
TRBV19	TRBJ1-6	-	-	CASRHAGSPLHF	TGTGCCAGTAGGCATGCTGGATCACCCCTCCACTTT
TRBV5-4	TRBJ2-5	-	-	CASSLPGPQETQYF	TGTGCCAGCAGCCTCCCGGGGCCCCAAGAGACCCAGTACTTC
TRBV6-2/TRBV6-3	TRBJ2-2	-	-	CASSYPPPGELFF	TGTGCCAGCAGTTACCCCCCCCCGGGGGAGCTGTTTTTT
TRBV19	TRBJ1-4	-	TRBD1	CASRNLGGGGEKLFF	TGTGCCAGCCGAAATCTAGGGGGCGGGGGTGAAAAACTGTTTTTT
TRBV6-4	TRBJ2-1	-	TRBD1	CASSLTGGGGNEQFF	TGTGCCAGCAGCCTGACAGGGGGCGGAGGTAATGAGCAGTTCTTC
TRBV5-1	TRBJ2-5	-	-	CASRLLALQETQYF	TGCGCCAGCAGACTCCTAGCGCTGCAAGAGACCCAGTACTTC
TRBV28	TRBJ1-6	-	TRBD1	CASSIRTGSPLHF	TGTGCCAGCAGTATCCGGACAGGATCACCCCTCCACTTT
TRBV7-6	TRBJ2-2	-	-	CASSLKTGANTGELFF	TGTGCCAGCAGCTTAAAGACAGGAGCGAACACCGGGGAGCTGTTTTTT
TRBV3-1/TRBV3-2	TRBJ1-3	-	-	CASSQASGQGNTIYF	TGTGCCAGCAGCCAAGCCTCAGGGCAAGGAAACACCATATATTTT
TRBV19	TRBJ1-2	-	TRBD1	CASSIGRGNYGYTF	TGTGCCAGTAGTATCGGCAGGGGGAACTATGGCTACACCTTC
TRBV9	TRBJ2-7	-	-	CASSVDNRPWEEQYF	TGTGCCAGCAGCGTAGACAACCGACCATGGGAGGAGCAGTACTTC
TRBV4-1	TRBJ2-1	-	TRBD2	CASTLAGGNYNEQFF	TGCGCCAGCACCCTCGCGGGAGGAAACTACAATGAGCAGTTCTTC
TRBV6-1	TRBJ2-7	-	-	CASSEWAAMEEQYF	TGTGCCAGCAGTGAATGGGCGGCTATGGAAGAGCAGTACTTC
TRBV18	TRBJ1-5	-	-	CASSADRSSNQPQHF	TGTGCCAGCTCCGCAGACAGATCGAGCAATCAGCCCCAGCATTTT
TRBV14	TRBJ1-1	once	-	CASSTGWVTEAFF	TGTGCCAGCAGTACAGGGTGGGTTACTGAAGCTTTCTTT
TRBV7-6	TRBJ2-6	-	-	CASSNPLLGANVLTF	TGTGCCAGCAGCAATCCCCTCTTGGGGGCCAACGTCCTGACTTTC
TRBV9	TRBJ2-1	-	TRBD2	CASSVAGVAGTPYNEQFF	TGTGCCAGCAGCGTGGCGGGAGTAGCGGGGACGCCGTACAATGAGCAGTTCTTC
TRBV3-1/TRBV3-2	TRBJ2-1	once	TRBD2	CASSQGGGRALNEQFF	TGTGCCAGCAGCCAAGGTGGCGGGAGGGCCCTCAATGAGCAGTTCTTC
TRBV5-1	TRBJ1-4	-	-	CASSTLSGSNEKLFF	TGCGCCAGCTCTACGCTATCAGGGTCTAATGAAAAACTGTTTTTT
TRBV28	TRBJ1-5	-	-	CASSIPRGRLSNQPQHF	TGTGCCAGCAGTATTCCCCGGGGACGGTTAAGCAATCAGCCCCAGCATTTT
TRBV19	TRBJ2-5	once	-	CASRQRVGETQYF	TGTGCCAGTAGGCAGAGGGTGGGTGAGACCCAGTACTTC
TRBV28	TRBJ2-3	-	-	CASTEGFSTDTQYF	TGTGCCAGCACGGAGGGGTTTTCGACAGATACGCAGTATTTT
TRBV19	TRBJ1-2	-	TRBD1	CASSTTLTGGSGYTF	TGTGCCAGTAGTACTACTTTAACAGGGGGAAGTGGCTACACCTTC
TRBV11-2	TRBJ1-1	-	-	CASSQTDGGTEAFF	TGTGCCAGCAGCCAAACAGACGGGGGCACTGAAGCTTTCTTT
TRBV2	TRBJ2-3	-	TRBD2	CASSERTSGRSDTQYF	TGTGCCAGCAGTGAGCGGACTAGCGGGAGGTCAGATACGCAGTATTTT
TRBV27	TRBJ2-2	-	TRBD2	CASTLLGSGSPNTGELFF	TGTGCCAGCACCCTATTGGGTAGCGGGAGCCCGAACACCGGGGAGCTGTTTTTT
TRBV21-1	TRBJ1-1	-	-	CASSTGQGVLNTEAFF	TGTGCCAGCAGCACTGGACAGGGGGTCCTGAACACTGAAGCTTTCTTT
TRBV15	TRBJ2-1	once	-	CATSRAPIDEQFF	TGTGCCACCAGCAGAGCACCTATTGATGAGCAGTTCTTC
TRBV25-1	TRBJ2-7	once	-	CASSEGRGGYEQYF	TGTGCCAGCAGTGAGGGCAGGGGAGGGTACGAGCAGTACTTC
TRBV3-1/TRBV3-2	TRBJ1-5	-	TRBD1	CASSPNRGGGSNQPQHF	TGTGCCAGCAGCCCTAACAGGGGTGGGGGGAGCAATCAGCCCCAGCATTTT
TRBV5-1	TRBJ1-6	once	TRBD1	CASSSSGTDNSPLHF	TGCGCCAGCAGCTCCTCCGGGACAGATAATTCACCCCTCCACTTT
TRBV20-1	TRBJ1-1	-	-	CSASFRFVAFF	TGCAGTGCTAGTTTCCGGTTCGTCGCTTTCTTT
TRBV5-8	TRBJ2-3	-	-	CASSLRGTDTQYF	TGTGCCAGCAGCTTGAGAGGCACAGATACGCAGTATTTT
TRBV5-1	TRBJ2-1	-	-	CASSLSGTPYNEQFF	TGCGCCAGCAGCCTATCCGGGACTCCCTACAATGAGCAGTTCTTC
TRBV7-8	TRBJ2-7	once	-	CASSISSSSYEQYF	TGTGCCAGCAGCATATCGTCATCTTCCTACGAGCAGTACTTC
TRBV4-1	TRBJ2-5	-	-	CASSQEGSGGAQYF	TGCGCCAGCAGCCAAGAAGGGAGCGGCGGGGCCCAGTACTTC
TRBV10-1	TRBJ1-4	-	-	CASRELKEREKLFF	TGCGCCAGCAGAGAACTAAAGGAGCGCGAAAAACTGTTTTTT
TRBV5-3	TRBJ2-2	-	TRBD1	CARSLGPGQGNTGELFF	TGTGCCAGAAGCTTGGGTCCGGGACAGGGGAACACCGGGGAGCTGTTTTTT
TRBV28	TRBJ2-7	-	TRBD2	CASRESGSSYEQYF	TGTGCCAGTAGAGAGAGCGGGAGCTCCTACGAGCAGTACTTC
TRBV27	TRBJ2-7	-	-	CASSFQPEGGQYF	TGTGCCAGCAGTTTTCAACCCGAAGGAGGGCAGTACTTC
TRBV6-6	TRBJ2-7	-	-	CASSYGQNSYEQYF	TGTGCCAGCAGTTACGGCCAGAACTCCTACGAGCAGTACTTC
TRBV14	TRBJ2-5	-	-	CASSQFRGQETQYF	TGTGCCAGCAGCCAATTTCGGGGTCAAGAGACCCAGTACTTC
TRBV11-2	TRBJ2-1	-	-	CASSFPLEGAYNEQFF	TGTGCCAGCAGCTTCCCCCTCGAAGGCGCCTACAATGAGCAGTTCTTC
TRBV7-2	TRBJ2-1	-	-	CASSRAASSYNEQFF	TGTGCCAGCAGTAGGGCGGCTAGCTCCTACAATGAGCAGTTCTTC
TRBV19	TRBJ1-1	-	TRBD1	CASSQSAGGGTEAFF	TGTGCCAGTAGCCAATCCGCAGGGGGTGGAACTGAAGCTTTCTTT
TRBV28	TRBJ2-7	once	-	CASSSGRTYEQYF	TGTGCCAGCAGTTCCGGCCGAACCTACGAGCAGTACTTC
TRBV5-1	TRBJ2-3	-	TRBD2	CASSLTLAGGTDTQYF	TGCGCCAGCAGCTTGACTCTAGCGGGAGGGACAGATACGCAGTATTTT
TRBV28	TRBJ1-5	once	TRBD1	CASRRTGVQPQHF	TGTGCCAGCAGGCGGACAGGGGTTCAGCCCCAGCATTTT
TRBV7-9	TRBJ1-3	-	-	CASRPGAGNTIYF	TGTGCCAGCCGCCCCGGCGCGGGAAACACCATATATTTT
TRBV30	TRBJ2-1	-	TRBD2	CAWSVGTSGRANEQFF	TGTGCCTGGAGTGTCGGGACTAGCGGGAGGGCAAATGAGCAGTTCTTC
TRBV28	TRBJ2-7	-	-	CASSFFSAGLYEQYF	TGTGCCAGCAGTTTCTTTTCGGCAGGCCTCTACGAGCAGTACTTC
TRBV6-2/TRBV6-3	TRBJ2-2	-	-	CASSYYRLSTEELFF	TGTGCCAGCAGTTATTATAGACTTAGCACCGAGGAGCTGTTTTTT
TRBV13	TRBJ1-2	-	-	CASSLRGGYTF	TGTGCCAGCAGCTTACGGGGAGGCTACACCTTC
TRBV6-5	TRBJ1-1	-	TRBD1	CATPGQKSNTEAFF	TGTGCCACCCCGGGACAGAAATCGAACACTGAAGCTTTCTTT